The present entry profiles one T cell receptor beta chain with its context. The sample is drawn from a study of blood T cell repertoires in COVID-19. Background on the study: Samples of COVID-19 (acute and convalescent) were obtained from the United States, Italy and Spain.

Trimming cost V 3 bases and J 5 bases, with 12 bases left between them. The CDR3 spans 14 residues. Germline values: CDR1 LNHDA, CDR2 SQIVND (reference sequence). The table came from immunoSEQ multiplex PCR; TCRdb's copy has only in-frame clones and leaves some out. The sample shows roughly 40,000 clones, about 88% of them seen only once. The sequencing input was peripheral blood. The TCR comes from a human donor in a cohort sampled during active COVID-19. The gene calls are TRBV19 and TRBJ2-3; D is possibly TRBD2 (5 bases). CDR3 in amino acids: CASSIRGEGDTQYF. The CDR3 DNA sequence: TGTGCCAGTAGTATCCGGGGAGAGGGAGATACGCAGTATTTT. Looking up the rest from reference TRBV19 and TRBJ2-3 gives the full variable domain: DGGITQSPKYLFRKEGQNVTLSCEQNLNHDAMYWYRQDPGQGLRLIYYSQIVNDFQKGDIAEGYSVSREKKESFPLTVTSAQKNPTAFYLCASSIRGEGDTQYFGPGTRLTVL.